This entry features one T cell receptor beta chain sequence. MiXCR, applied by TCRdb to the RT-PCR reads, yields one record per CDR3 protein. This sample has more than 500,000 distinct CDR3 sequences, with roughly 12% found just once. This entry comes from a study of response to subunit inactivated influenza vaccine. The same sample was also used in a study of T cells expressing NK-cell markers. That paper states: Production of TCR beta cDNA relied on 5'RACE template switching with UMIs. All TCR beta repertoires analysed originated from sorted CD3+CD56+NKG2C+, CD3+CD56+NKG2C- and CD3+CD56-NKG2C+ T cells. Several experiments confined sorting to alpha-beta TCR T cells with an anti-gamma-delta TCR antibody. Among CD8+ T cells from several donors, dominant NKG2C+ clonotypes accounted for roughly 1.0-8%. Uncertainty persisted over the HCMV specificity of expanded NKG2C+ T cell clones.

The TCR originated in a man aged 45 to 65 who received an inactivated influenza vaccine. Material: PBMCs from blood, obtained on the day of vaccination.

The DNA for the CDR3 is TGCAGTGCTAGGGGCCGGGAGACCCAGTACTTC. It encodes CSARGRETQYF. The J gene is TRBJ2-5, the V gene TRBV20-1; D unclear. The length of the CDR3 is 11 residues. V shed 3 bases and J shed 5 bases, with 7 bases lying between them. Germline V gene sequence: CDR1 DFQATT, CDR2 SNEGSKA (reference sequence).